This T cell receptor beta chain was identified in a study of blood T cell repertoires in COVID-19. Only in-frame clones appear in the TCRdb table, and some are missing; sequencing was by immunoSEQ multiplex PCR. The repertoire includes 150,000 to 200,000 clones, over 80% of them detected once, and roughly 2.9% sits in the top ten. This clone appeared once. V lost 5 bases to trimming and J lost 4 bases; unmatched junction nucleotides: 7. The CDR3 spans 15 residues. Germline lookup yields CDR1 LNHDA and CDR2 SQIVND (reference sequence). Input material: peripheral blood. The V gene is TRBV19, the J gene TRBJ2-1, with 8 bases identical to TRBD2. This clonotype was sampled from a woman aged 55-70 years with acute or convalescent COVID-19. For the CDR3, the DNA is TGTGCCAGTAGTTTAACTAGCGGACCTTACAATGAGCAGTTCTTC. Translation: CASSLTSGPYNEQFF.